These 26 T cell receptor beta chains share one sample of origin, sequenced in a study of blood T cell repertoires in COVID-19. The data were produced by immunoSEQ multiplex PCR, yet TCRdb's version contains in-frame clones alone and is incomplete. The sample contains about 160,000 clones, roughly 90% of which appear only once. Specimen: peripheral blood. Every receptor here comes from a man between 25 and 39 years old with COVID-19, enrolled during active disease.

V gene TRBV12-5 combines with J gene TRBJ2-7; D gene unclear. The CDR3 contains 14 residues. Germline V gene lookup returns CDR1 LGHNT and CDR2 FRNRAP. Trimming pared 0 bases from V and 0 bases from J, leaving 6 bases between. The CDR3 here is CASGLVQVSYEQYF. Written as DNA, the CDR3 is TGTGCTAGTGGTTTGGTACAAGTCTCCTACGAGCAGTACTTC. Complete variable domain (other parts from reference TRBV12-5 and TRBJ2-7): DARVTQTPRHKVTEMGQEVTMRCQPILGHNTVFWYRQTMMQGLELLAYFRNRAPLDDSGMPKDRFSAEMPDATLATLKIQPSEPRDSAVYFCASGLVQVSYEQYFGPGTRLTVT.

This clone was observed a few times. The rearrangement joins TRBV5-5 to TRBJ2-2; 7 bases match TRBD2. The J segment lost 4 bases and the V segment lost 4 bases, leaving 10 bases of the junction unmatched. CDR3 length: 16 amino acids. CDR1 SGHKS and CDR2 YYEKEE come from the germline V gene (reference sequence). CDR3 loop: CASSQSLAGVTGELFF. The CDR3 nucleotides read TGTGCCAGCAGCCAATCCTTGGCGGGGGTCACCGGGGAGCTGTTTTTT.

The chain uses TRBV6-6 and TRBJ1-4, with D possibly being TRBD1 (5 bases). Trimming shortened V by 6 bases and J by 5 bases, and 10 bases separated the two germline ends. Germline CDR1 is MNHNY and CDR2 is SVGAGI (reference sequence). This CDR3 contains 13 residues. CDR3 DNA sequence: TGTGCCAGCAGCGTCGGGGGGAATGAAAAACTGTTTTTT. This encodes CASSVGGNEKLFF.

The chain has TRBV29-1 and TRBJ2-2, with a weak D call TRBD1 (5 bases). CDR3 size: 14 residues. Germline CDR1 is SQVTM and CDR2 is ANQGSEA. Trimming pared 7 bases from V and 2 bases from J, leaving 14 bases between. The CDR3 is CSARLDSNTGELFF. CDR3 DNA: TGCAGCGCACGCCTCGACAGTAACACCGGGGAGCTGTTTTTT.

This clone is a singleton in its sample. V gene TRBV19 combines with J gene TRBJ1-1, with D uncertain. Trimming took 3 bases from V and 3 from J, leaving 14 bases between them. Germline V gene lookup returns CDR1 LNHDA and CDR2 SQIVND (reference sequence). CDR3 length: 15 amino acids. The CDR3 protein is CASSINDETYTEAFF. The CDR3 DNA is TGTGCCAGTAGTATTAATGATGAGACTTACACTGAAGCTTTCTTT.

The chain has TRBV28 and TRBJ1-4; 7 bases align to TRBD1. From germline, CDR1 is MDHEN and CDR2 SYDVKM. CDR3 size: 15 residues. The junction had 13 bases not matched to a gene; V was cut back by 8 bases and J by 7 bases. CDR3 region: CASSRVDRVGEKLFF. For the CDR3, the DNA is TGTGCCAGCTCACGAGTCGACAGGGTTGGTGAAAAACTGTTTTTT.

The chain links TRBV28 to TRBJ1-5; a weak D match, TRBD1 (5 bases). V dropped 1 base and J dropped 0 bases, with 28 bases sitting between them. CDR3 size: 22 residues. Germline V CDR1 and CDR2: MDHEN, SYDVKM. CDR3 protein: CASSLSPASSDTLLYSNQPQHF. The CDR3 DNA follows: TGTGCCAGCAGTTTATCGCCCGCCTCTTCGGACACCCTCCTGTATAGCAATCAGCCCCAGCATTTT.

The V and J genes are TRBV7-2 and TRBJ2-2, with a weak D call TRBD1 (5 bases). The CDR3 consists of 13 residues. Between the trimmed V and J ends, which lost 3 bases and 7 bases, there was a span of 9 bases. Germline loops: CDR1 SGHTA, CDR2 FQGNSA. For the CDR3, the DNA is TGTGCCAGCAGCTTGGGGCGGAACGGGGAGCTGTTTTTT. Protein sequence: CASSLGRNGELFF. The whole variable domain, remainder taken from reference TRBV7-2 and TRBJ2-2, is GAGVSQSPSNKVTEKGKDVELRCDPISGHTALYWYRQSLGQGLEFLIYFQGNSAPDKSGLPSDRFSAERTGGSVSTLTIQRTQQEDSAVYLCASSLGRNGELFFGEGSRLTVL.

The genes are TRBV7-9 and TRBJ1-2, with D hard to call. This CDR3 is 12 amino acids long. Between the trimmed V and J ends, which lost 5 bases and 13 bases, there was a span of 17 bases. CDR1 and CDR2 from the germline V gene are SEHNR and FQNEAQ (reference sequence). The CDR3, as DNA: TGTGCCAGCAGCCCAAACAATAACGTCCCCACCTTC. The encoded protein is CASSPNNNVPTF.

J is TRBJ1-5 and V is TRBV7-8, with D possibly matching TRBD1 (6 bases). This CDR3 region has 15 residues. Trimming shortened V by 2 bases and J by 3 bases, and 11 bases separated the two germline ends. Germline V CDR1 and CDR2: SGHVS, FQNEAQ. The CDR3 bases are TGTGCCAGCAGCTTATGGGCAGGGGTCAATCAGCCCCAGCATTTT. Its translation: CASSLWAGVNQPQHF.

V usage is TRBV27 and J usage is TRBJ1-1; 7 bases map to TRBD1. V lost 1 base, J lost 7 bases, and 6 bases stayed unmatched. In germline, CDR1 is MNHEY, CDR2 SMNVEV (reference sequence). The CDR3 contains 14 residues. DNA for the CDR3: TGTGCCAGCAGTTTATTGTCAGGGGGAAGTGAAGCTTTCTTT. Its translation: CASSLLSGGSEAFF.

The chain joins TRBV2 to TRBJ2-1, with 12 nucleotides matching TRBD2. In germline, CDR1 is SNHLY, CDR2 FYNNEI. V was pared by 2 bases and J by 5 bases, with 1 base of the junction left unmatched. The CDR3 contains 15 residues. CDR3 protein: CASSELAGGHNEQFF. Here the CDR3 DNA reads TGTGCCAGCAGTGAACTAGCGGGGGGGCACAATGAGCAGTTCTTC.

This chain connects TRBV10-3 to TRBJ2-1; 11 bases are shared with TRBD2. Germline V gene sequence: CDR1 ENHRY, CDR2 SYGVKD. V lost 3 bases and J lost 9; bases outside the gene matches: 7. This CDR3 contains 15 residues. The DNA for the CDR3 is TGTGCCATCAGTGATCAACTAGCGGGGGCGGGTGAGCAGTTCTTC. This encodes CAISDQLAGAGEQFF.

This clone has only one observation. V is TRBV27 and J is TRBJ2-3; possibly TRBD1 for D (5 bases). Between the trimmed V and J ends, which lost 3 bases and 6 bases, there was a span of 10 bases. This CDR3 spans 13 amino acids. The germline V gene encodes CDR1 MNHEY and CDR2 SMNVEV (reference sequence). CDR3: CASSFLGLDTQYF. DNA for the CDR3: TGTGCCAGCAGTTTTTTGGGGCTGGATACGCAGTATTTT.

The rearrangement links TRBV15 to TRBJ2-2, with 10 bases matching TRBD1. The CDR3 has 17 amino acids. The germline V gene has CDR1 LNHNV and CDR2 YYDKDF (reference sequence). Germline trimming cut 4 bases from V and 6 bases from J; bases unmatched to any gene: 11. The CDR3, as DNA: TGTGCCACCAGCAACGACAGGGGGCGCAGAATTCCCGGGGAGCTGTTTTTT. The encoded protein is CATSNDRGRRIPGELFF.

V gene TRBV21-1 combines with J gene TRBJ2-7; the DNA was not used to check the table's D call, TRBD1. TRBV21-1 is described as a pseudogene. This CDR3 contains 16 residues. The CDR3 bases are TGTGCCAGCAGCAGAAAGTCAGGGGGCAGCCCGGCCGAGCAGTACTTC. Translation: CASSRKSGGSPAEQYF.

Note on this clone: Distinct nucleotide sequences in the sample also encode this CDR3. The chain carries TRBV5-4 and TRBJ2-2; D is undetermined. The CDR3 has 14 amino acids. Trimming removed 0 bases from V and 1 base from J, with 4 bases in between. Germline V gene lookup returns CDR1 SGHNT and CDR2 YYREEE (reference sequence). The CDR3: CASSLGGNTGELFF. The CDR3 DNA follows: TGTGCCAGCAGCTTGGGAGGGAACACCGGGGAGCTGTTTTTT.

The rearrangement links TRBV28 to TRBJ2-7; D call uncertain. In germline, CDR1 is MDHEN, CDR2 SYDVKM. Trimming stripped 2 bases from V and 8 bases from J, with 10 bases between. The CDR3 length is 12 residues. CDR3 sequence: CASSLIDSQQYF. The DNA of the CDR3 is TGTGCCAGCAGTTTAATTGACTCCCAGCAGTACTTC.

V is TRBV2 and J is TRBJ1-2, with TRBD1 as a possible D gene (6 bases). Trimming stripped 5 bases from V and 6 bases from J, with 16 bases between. CDR1 SNHLY and CDR2 FYNNEI come from the germline V gene. The CDR3 consists of 14 residues. CDR3 sequence reads: CASSWDIGEDGYTF. The CDR3 nucleotides are TGTGCCAGCAGTTGGGACATCGGAGAGGATGGCTACACCTTC.

This clone occurred once. The CDR3 reads CASSVGTTNTGELFF. The DNA of the CDR3 is TGTGCCAGCAGCGTCGGGACTACGAACACCGGGGAGCTGTTTTTT. This chain links TRBV9 with TRBJ2-2; 7 positions agree with TRBD2. Germline V gene data show CDR1 as SGDLS and CDR2 as YYNGEE. This CDR3 spans 15 amino acids. J gave up 0 bases and V 2 bases, and 1 base lay outside the gene matches.

V is TRBV2 and J is TRBJ2-4; the match to TRBD2 covers 9 bases. The trim removed 0 bases at V and 4 bases at J, leaving 7 bases unmatched. The CDR3 sequence is 17 residues long. Per germline, CDR1 SNHLY and CDR2 FYNNEI. CDR3 sequence reads: CASSEASGTSKKNIQYF. CDR3 in DNA: TGTGCCAGCAGTGAAGCTTCCGGGACTAGCAAAAAAAACATTCAGTACTTC.

This clone turned up a few times. The chain uses TRBV7-2 and TRBJ2-3; 10 positions agree with TRBD1. There are 15 residues in the CDR3. Trimming took 4 bases from V and 4 from J; bases not matched to a gene: 5. Per germline, CDR1 SGHTA and CDR2 FQGNSA. The CDR3 DNA sequence: TGTGCCAGCAGCTCCCGGACAGGGGGAGCAGATACGCAGTATTTT. Its translation is CASSSRTGGADTQYF.

CDR3 loop: CASSPRGQSGNQPQHF. The CDR3 DNA reads TGTGCCAGCTCACCGAGAGGACAATCTGGTAATCAGCCCCAGCATTTT. The chain employs TRBV18 and TRBJ1-5; D may be TRBD1 (5 bases). The V end lost 3 bases, the J end lost 4 bases, and 16 bases lay between the germline ends. Germline CDR1 reads KGHSH; CDR2 reads LQKENI. The CDR3 runs 16 residues.

This clone is a singleton in its sample. The V gene is TRBV30, the J gene TRBJ1-4; 12 bases align to TRBD1. CDR1 and CDR2 (germline): GTSNPN, SVGIG (reference sequence). The J segment lost 5 bases and the V segment lost 1 base, leaving 8 bases of the junction unmatched. The CDR3 sequence is 17 residues long. The CDR3: CAWSEGQGARFNEKLFF. The CDR3 coding sequence is TGTGCCTGGAGTGAGGGACAGGGGGCAAGGTTCAATGAAAAACTGTTTTTT.

The CDR3 protein is CASSPTTSLETQYF. CDR3 sequence (DNA): TGTGCCAGCTCACCAACGACTAGCCTAGAGACCCAGTACTTC. The chain carries TRBV18 and TRBJ2-5, with TRBD2 matching over 7 bases. Germline CDR1 KGHSH, CDR2 LQKENI. V trimming: 2 bases; J trimming: 4 bases; junction bases outside the gene matches: 4. The CDR3 runs 14 residues.

This clone appeared a few times. The chain joins TRBV28 to TRBJ2-2, with TRBD2 identical over 13 bases. Per germline, CDR1 MDHEN and CDR2 SYDVKM. The CDR3 is made up of 18 amino acids. V dropped 1 base and J dropped 9; count of bases not matched to a gene: 11. The CDR3 region is CASSLYRRTSGRRRELFF. CDR3 nucleotide sequence: TGTGCCAGCAGTTTATATCGCCGGACTAGCGGGAGACGGAGGGAGCTGTTTTTT.